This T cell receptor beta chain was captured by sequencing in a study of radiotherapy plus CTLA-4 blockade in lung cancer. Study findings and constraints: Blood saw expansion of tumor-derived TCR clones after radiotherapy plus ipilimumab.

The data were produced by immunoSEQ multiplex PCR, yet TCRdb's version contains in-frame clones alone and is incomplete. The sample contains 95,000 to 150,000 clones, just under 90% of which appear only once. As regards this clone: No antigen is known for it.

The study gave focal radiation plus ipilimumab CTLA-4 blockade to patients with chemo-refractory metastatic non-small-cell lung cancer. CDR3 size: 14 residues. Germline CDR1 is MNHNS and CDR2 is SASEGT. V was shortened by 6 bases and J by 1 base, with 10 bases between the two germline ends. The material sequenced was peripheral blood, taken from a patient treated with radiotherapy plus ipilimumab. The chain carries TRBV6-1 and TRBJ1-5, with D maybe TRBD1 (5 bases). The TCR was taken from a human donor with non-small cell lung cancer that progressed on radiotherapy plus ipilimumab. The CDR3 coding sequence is TGTGCCAGCAGCAGGGAGGCGAGCAATCAGCCCCAGCATTTT. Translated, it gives CASSREASNQPQHF.